This is a list of T cell receptor beta chains from one sample in a study of blood T cell repertoires in COVID-19. Sequenced by immunoSEQ multiplex PCR; TCRdb stores in-frame clones only, minus some. Among 300,000 to 450,000 clones listed, more than 70% were seen once. Specimen: peripheral blood. Source of these receptors: a woman aged 55 to 70 with COVID-19, enrolled during active disease. Each CDR3 is given with its conserved first and last residue. The order of the fields is clone size, D gene, V gene, J gene, CDR3 protein, CDR3 DNA. A D gene is named only where the DNA matches it firmly. Rows give clone size only sometimes, using once, few, many, or a class for an expanded clone.

NA	NA	TRBV11-3	TRBJ2-3	CASSLGAPLTTDTQYF	TGTGCCAGCAGCTTAGGGGCACCCTTAACCACAGATACGCAGTATTTT
NA	NA	TRBV6-6	TRBJ1-1	CASRNRVNTEAFF	TGTGCCAGCAGGAACAGGGTTAACACTGAAGCTTTCTTT
NA	TRBD1	TRBV28	TRBJ1-2	CASNSGRQGGYTF	TGTGCCAGCAATTCCGGACGACAGGGAGGCTACACCTTC
NA	NA	TRBV25-1	TRBJ1-1	CASNGWQGRFEAFF	TGTGCCAGCAATGGATGGCAGGGGAGATTCGAAGCTTTCTTT
NA	TRBD1	TRBV19	TRBJ2-7	CASRSQTGGSYEQYF	TGTGCCAGTAGATCGCAAACAGGGGGATCCTACGAGCAGTACTTC
NA	NA	TRBV4-2	TRBJ2-5	CASSQDLRARETQYF	TGTGCCAGCAGCCAAGATTTGAGGGCCCGAGAGACCCAGTACTTC
NA	NA	TRBV15	TRBJ1-1	CATSRGNRNTEAFF	TGTGCCACCAGCAGAGGTAATAGGAACACTGAAGCTTTCTTT
NA	TRBD2	TRBV11-2	TRBJ2-5	CASSFGTSGGGETQYF	TGTGCCAGCAGCTTCGGCACTAGCGGGGGGGGAGAGACCCAGTACTTC
NA	NA	TRBV12-3/TRBV12-4	TRBJ2-7	CASSQDHFREQYF	TGTGCCAGCAGCCAGGATCATTTCCGCGAGCAGTACTTC
NA	TRBD1	TRBV19	TRBJ1-4	CASSIVGRGRTKGKLFF	TGTGCCAGTAGTATAGTCGGGAGGGGGCGAACCAAAGGAAAACTGTTTTTT
NA	NA	TRBV10-2	TRBJ2-1	CASRGGGGGAYNEQFF	TGCGCCAGCAGGGGGGGAGGCGGGGGCGCCTACAATGAGCAGTTCTTC
NA	NA	TRBV5-1	TRBJ2-1	CASSSSGAYNEQFF	TGCGCCAGCAGCTCCAGCGGAGCCTACAATGAGCAGTTCTTC
once	NA	TRBV9	TRBJ1-5	CASSVGWGDNSNQPQHF	TGTGCCAGCAGCGTAGGTTGGGGGGATAATAGCAATCAGCCCCAGCATTTT
NA	TRBD2	TRBV7-9	TRBJ2-2	CASSRSGANTGELFF	TGTGCCAGCAGCCGTAGCGGGGCGAACACCGGGGAGCTGTTTTTT
NA	TRBD2	TRBV10-1	TRBJ2-1	CATASGGFYNEQFF	TGCGCCACCGCTAGCGGGGGGTTTTACAATGAGCAGTTCTTC
NA	TRBD2	TRBV6-1	TRBJ2-3	CASSEKAGRGTDTQYF	TGTGCCAGCAGTGAAAAGGCAGGGAGGGGCACAGATACGCAGTATTTT
NA	TRBD2	TRBV4-1	TRBJ2-4	CASSQDYAGGPNIQYF	TGCGCCAGCAGCCAAGATTACGCGGGGGGGCCAAACATTCAGTACTTC
NA	NA	TRBV18	TRBJ2-7	CASSPPGSRGDHEQYF	TGTGCCAGCTCACCACCGGGATCAAGGGGCGATCACGAGCAGTACTTC
NA	NA	TRBV2	TRBJ1-2	CASSPGGGAVVYGYTF	TGTGCCAGCAGTCCCGGCGGGGGCGCGGTGGTCTATGGCTACACCTTC
NA	NA	TRBV7-9	TRBJ1-1	CASSLSGGGTNTEAFF	TGTGCCAGCAGCTTGTCGGGGGGCGGAACGAACACTGAAGCTTTCTTT
NA	NA	TRBV11-2	TRBJ2-2	CASSPTRNTGELFF	TGTGCCAGCAGCCCGACACGAAACACCGGGGAGCTGTTTTTT
NA	NA	TRBV3-1/TRBV3-2	TRBJ1-6	CASTEGRGYSYNSPLHF	TGTGCCAGCACCGAAGGGAGGGGGTACTCCTATAATTCACCCCTCCACTTT
once	TRBD1	TRBV5-6	TRBJ1-3	CASSLDRGVIFAGNTIYF	TGTGCCAGCAGCTTGGACAGGGGAGTTATTTTTGCTGGAAACACCATATATTTT
few	NA	TRBV6-5	TRBJ1-2	CASRRDNLRNGYTF	TGTGCCAGCAGGAGGGACAATCTGAGAAATGGCTACACCTTC
NA	NA	TRBV29-1	TRBJ1-2	CSVEDEFGGYTF	TGCAGCGTTGAAGACGAGTTCGGGGGCTACACCTTC
NA	NA	TRBV9	TRBJ1-2	CASSVTTEPYGYTF	TGTGCCAGCAGCGTAACGACAGAACCATATGGCTACACCTTC
NA	NA	TRBV19	TRBJ1-4	CASSIRAGSTNEKLFF	TGTGCCAGTAGTATTAGGGCAGGGTCAACTAATGAAAAACTGTTTTTT
once	TRBD1	TRBV24-1	TRBJ2-1	CATSDRDRYEQFF	TGTGCCACCAGCGACAGGGATAGGTATGAGCAGTTCTTC
NA	TRBD2	TRBV18	TRBJ2-5	CASSPPWSLAGEETQYF	TGTGCCAGCTCACCACCGTGGTCGCTAGCGGGGGAGGAGACCCAGTACTTC
NA	NA	TRBV6-5	TRBJ2-7	CASSSSARSYEQYF	TGTGCCAGCAGCTCCTCTGCTCGGTCCTACGAGCAGTACTTC
NA	TRBD1	TRBV28	TRBJ1-2	CASRGGQGVYGYTF	TGTGCCAGTCGGGGGGGACAGGGGGTCTATGGCTACACCTTC
NA	TRBD1	TRBV7-2	TRBJ1-3	CASSLAGQGAAGNTIYF	TGTGCCAGCAGCTTAGCGGGGCAGGGGGCTGCTGGAAACACCATATATTTT
NA	NA	TRBV6-5	TRBJ1-1	CASNLRRENTEAFF	TGTGCCAGCAACCTACGTCGGGAAAACACTGAAGCTTTCTTT
NA	TRBD2	TRBV5-1	TRBJ2-1	CASTSGRENNEQFF	TGCGCCAGCACGTCCGGGAGGGAAAACAATGAGCAGTTCTTC
few	NA	TRBV19	TRBJ1-1	CASSGRASGRGTEAFF	TGTGCCTCATCCGGTAGAGCGTCAGGGCGCGGCACTGAAGCTTTCTTT
NA	NA	TRBV6-5	TRBJ1-3	CASSYSTGSGNTIYF	TGTGCCAGCAGTTACTCGACGGGCTCTGGAAACACCATATATTTT
NA	TRBD1	TRBV19	TRBJ1-4	CASSPGTGLTNEKLFF	TGTGCCAGTAGCCCCGGGACAGGGTTAACTAATGAAAAACTGTTTTTT
NA	NA	TRBV6-5	TRBJ2-7	CASSRHNSYEQYF	TGTGCCAGCAGTAGACATAATTCCTACGAGCAGTACTTC
NA	TRBD1	TRBV5-5	TRBJ1-6	CASSSSDRLKSSYNSPLHF	TGTGCCAGCAGCTCCTCGGACAGGTTGAAAAGCTCCTATAATTCACCCCTCCACTTT
NA	NA	TRBV24-1	TRBJ2-3	CATSDSGVDTQYF	TGTGCCACCAGTGATTCAGGGGTAGATACGCAGTATTTT
NA	NA	TRBV5-4	TRBJ1-1	CASSILTGGGTEAFF	TGTGCCAGCAGCATCCTGACGGGAGGAGGGACTGAAGCTTTCTTT
NA	TRBD1	TRBV7-9	TRBJ2-7	CASSTLLDRGNEQYF	TGTGCCAGCAGCACGCTCTTAGACAGGGGGAACGAGCAGTACTTC
NA	NA	TRBV18	TRBJ1-1	CASSPYRDTEAFF	TGTGCCAGCTCACCGTACAGGGACACTGAAGCTTTCTTT
NA	NA	TRBV6-2/TRBV6-3	TRBJ1-5	CASSYPGFNQPQHF	TGTGCCAGCAGTTACCCGGGGTTTAATCAGCCCCAGCATTTT
NA	TRBD1	TRBV18	TRBJ1-5	CASSPGGYSNQPQHF	TGTGCCAGCTCCCCAGGGGGGTATAGCAATCAGCCCCAGCATTTT
few	TRBD1	TRBV19	TRBJ1-2	CASSRGRFDRDYGYTF	TGTGCCAGTAGCCGTGGTCGATTCGACAGGGACTATGGCTACACCTTC
NA	NA	TRBV6-2/TRBV6-3	TRBJ1-5	CASTPPGGPNQPQHF	TGTGCCAGCACCCCGCCGGGGGGGCCCAATCAGCCCCAGCATTTT
once	TRBD2	TRBV6-5	TRBJ2-1	CASSYSASGGYNEQFF	TGTGCCAGCAGTTACTCAGCTAGCGGGGGGTACAATGAGCAGTTCTTC
NA	TRBD1	TRBV14	TRBJ2-3	CASSHGQGFGTDTQYF	TGTGCCAGCAGCCACGGACAGGGTTTCGGCACAGATACGCAGTATTTT
NA	TRBD1	TRBV7-8	TRBJ2-7	CASSSPGQASYEQYF	TGTGCCAGCAGCTCGCCGGGACAGGCATCCTACGAGCAGTACTTC
NA	TRBD1	TRBV14	TRBJ2-5	CASSKGQGGLETQYF	TGTGCCAGCAGCAAGGGACAGGGGGGCCTTGAGACCCAGTACTTC
NA	TRBD1	TRBV7-2	TRBJ1-2	CASSRTGGLGYTF	TGTGCCAGCAGCAGGACAGGGGGCCTTGGCTACACCTTC
NA	TRBD1	TRBV6-6	TRBJ2-2	CASSTLTGGYTGELFF	TGTGCCAGCAGTACCCTGACAGGGGGGTACACCGGGGAGCTGTTTTTT
NA	NA	TRBV7-8	TRBJ1-2	CASSPQSTVNYGYTF	TGTGCCAGCAGCCCACAATCGACAGTTAACTATGGCTACACCTTC
NA	NA	TRBV27	TRBJ1-5	CASSPVQNQPQHF	TGTGCCAGCAGTCCAGTACAAAATCAGCCCCAGCATTTT